This T cell receptor (beta chain) stems from a study of blood T cell repertoires in COVID-19. Study as a whole: Sites in the United States, Italy and Spain provided acute and convalescent COVID-19 samples.

Original processing methods: How many nucleated cells were present was estimated from reference gene primer amplification. Method: immunoSEQ multiplex PCR; TCRdb's copy keeps in-frame clones and lacks some. V, J and clone size derive from that table, while D and trimming were established from the DNA sequence. The sample lists approximately 150,000 clones; around 81% were seen once. Per germline, CDR1 SGDLS and CDR2 YYNGEE. This CDR3 comprises 16 residues. Deletions cut 0 bases from V and 7 bases from J, with 16 bases between. This clone showed up just once. What was sequenced was peripheral blood. The rearrangement links TRBV9 to TRBJ2-2; TRBD2 might be the D (6 bases). The receptor was derived from a woman older than 75 with COVID-19, enrolled during active disease. CDR3 coding DNA: TGTGCCAGCAGCGTAGCTGGGACTCCCAGTAGCGGGGAGCTGTTTTTT. This codes for CASSVAGTPSSGELFF.